These T cell receptor beta chains were read from a single sample in a study of regulatory T cells in long-lasting Graves disease. TCRdb redid the calling of the multiplex PCR reads with MiXCR, one entry per CDR3 protein. Counted here are under 450,000 distinct CDR3 sequences, 16% occurring once; the ten biggest clones make up 20%. These records were also assigned to another study, of T cells in Graves' hyperthyroidism and ophthalmopathy.

The sample in question was peripheral blood mononuclear cells (PBMCs), obtained at new diagnosis, from a patient treated with antithyroid drugs. Receptors originate from a young woman with Graves disease. Each CDR3 is given with its conserved first and last residue.

j_call v_call cdr3_aa
TRBJ2-3 TRBV20-1 CSAKKGTSGGGSTDTQYF
TRBJ2-6 TRBV29-1 CSVEEDSGKPGANVLTF
TRBJ2-5 TRBV7-9 CASSLRRLQETQYF
TRBJ1-1 TRBV20-1 CSARVVGSLAFF
TRBJ2-7 TRBV6-1 CASRQASEQYF
TRBJ1-1 TRBV5-1 CASTVIGGQVNTEAFF
TRBJ1-5 TRBV7-8 CASSSRGLGVGNQPQHF
TRBJ2-2 TRBV5-1 CASGSELGTGELFF
TRBJ2-3 TRBV9 CASSKRLRDTQYF
TRBJ1-2 TRBV12-3/TRBV12-4 CASSRQAFSGYTF
TRBJ1-1 TRBV20-1 CSAIWAISGTEAFF
TRBJ2-7 TRBV12-3/TRBV12-4 CASSPGLGTGDYEQYF
TRBJ2-1 TRBV5-1 CASSLDSGTYNEQFF
TRBJ2-3 TRBV2 CASSADRGTSTDTQYF
TRBJ1-5 TRBV28 CASSFKQGESNQPQHF
TRBJ1-2 TRBV4-3 CASSQVQTGGEGYTF